This T cell receptor beta chain stems from a study of blood T cell repertoires in COVID-19. While infection was still active, Seattle patients were enrolled and then followed longitudinally. Original data processing: By means of reference gene primer amplification, nucleated cell counts were estimated. Here immunoSEQ multiplex PCR was the method, and the copy in TCRdb shows in-frame clones only, minus some. From that table come the V and J calls and clone size; the DNA was used to work out D and trimming. Counted here are approximately 70,000 clones, roughly 92% occurring once; the ten biggest clones make up approximately 2.8%. The CDR3 is made up of 15 amino acids. The germline V and J ends were trimmed by 0 bases and 1 base, with 9 bases remaining between them. Per germline, CDR1 MNHEY and CDR2 SVGAGI.

V gene TRBV6-5 combines with J gene TRBJ1-1; D is ambiguous. This clonotype was sampled from a man in his fifties or sixties with COVID-19, enrolled during active disease. Sample: peripheral blood. CDR3 loop: CASSYSAPPNTEAFF. The CDR3 DNA reads TGTGCCAGCAGTTACTCGGCTCCCCCGAACACTGAAGCTTTCTTT.